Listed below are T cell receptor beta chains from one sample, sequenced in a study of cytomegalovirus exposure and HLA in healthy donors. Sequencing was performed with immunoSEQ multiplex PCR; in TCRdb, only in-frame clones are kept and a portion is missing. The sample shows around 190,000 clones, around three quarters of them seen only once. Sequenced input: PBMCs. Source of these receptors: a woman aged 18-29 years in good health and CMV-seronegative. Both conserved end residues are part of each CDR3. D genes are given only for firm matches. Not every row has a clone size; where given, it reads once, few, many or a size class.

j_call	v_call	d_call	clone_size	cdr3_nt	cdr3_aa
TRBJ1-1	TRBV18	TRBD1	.	TGTGCCAGCTCACCACCTGGACAGGGGGTCACTGAAGCTTTCTTT	CASSPPGQGVTEAFF
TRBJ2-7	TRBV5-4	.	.	TGTGCCAGCAGCTTGGGCAGAGCGTACGAGCAGTACTTC	CASSLGRAYEQYF
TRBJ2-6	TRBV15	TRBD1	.	TGTGCCACCAGCACCCGGACAGGTCCCGGGGCCAACGTCCTGACTTTC	CATSTRTGPGANVLTF
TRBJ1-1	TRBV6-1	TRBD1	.	TGTGCCAGCAGTTTTGACAGGGACACTGAAGCTTTCTTT	CASSFDRDTEAFF
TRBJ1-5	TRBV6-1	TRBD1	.	TGTGCCAGCAGTAGGATTGACAGGGGAAATCAGCCCCAGCATTTT	CASSRIDRGNQPQHF
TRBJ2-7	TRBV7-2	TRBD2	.	TGTGCCAGCACAGGGACTAGCGGGAGTCCCCTCCACGAGCAGTACTTC	CASTGTSGSPLHEQYF
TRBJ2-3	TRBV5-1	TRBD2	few	TGCGCCAGCAGCGCGGACGGGACTAGATTAAGCGGCACAGATACGCAGTATTTT	CASSADGTRLSGTDTQYF
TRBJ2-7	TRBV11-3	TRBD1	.	TGTGCCAGCAGCTTAGAGGCCGGGACAGGGACCTACGAGCAGTACTTC	CASSLEAGTGTYEQYF
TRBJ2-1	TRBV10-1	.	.	TGCGCCAGCAGTGATAACTACCCCGGCGATGAGCAGTTCTTC	CASSDNYPGDEQFF
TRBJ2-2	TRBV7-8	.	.	TGTGCCAGCAGCTTCGACACCGGGGAGCTGTTTTTT	CASSFDTGELFF
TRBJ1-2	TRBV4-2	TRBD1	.	TGTGCCAGCAGCCAAGCGTTATTTGACAGGGGAGGGGATGGCTACACCTTC	CASSQALFDRGGDGYTF
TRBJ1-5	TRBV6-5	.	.	TGTGCCAGCAGTTACTCCTACAATCAGCCCCAGCATTTT	CASSYSYNQPQHF
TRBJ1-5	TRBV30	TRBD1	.	TGTGCCTGGAGCCCCGGGACAGGGCACAATCAGCCCCAGCATTTT	CAWSPGTGHNQPQHF